This TCR beta chain was captured in a study of T cells in Graves' hyperthyroidism and ophthalmopathy. PBMCs were obtained from under 13 ml fresh peripheral blood. From RNA transcripts, TCR beta CDR3 regions were amplified. Primed by the HTBI set, a first-round RT-PCR was run on the TCR CDR3. TCRdb used MiXCR to reprocess the multiplex PCR reads, holding one entry per CDR3 protein. The data contain about 840,000 distinct CDR3 sequences, 35% to 45% of them seen just once; the ten biggest clones take up roughly 8.3%. Sequencing was done on a sample of blood. The source of this sequence is a man between 18 and 29 years old with Graves' hyperthyroidism.

CDR3 residues: CSARILDTYEQYF. CDR3 sequence (DNA): TGCAGTGCTAGGATACTAGATACCTACGAGCAGTACTTC. The chain recombines TRBV20-1 with TRBJ2-7; a possible D gene is TRBD2 (5 bases). There are 13 residues in the CDR3. The V end lost 3 bases, the J end lost 2 bases, and 11 bases lay between the germline ends. Germline V CDR1 and CDR2: DFQATT, SNEGSKA (reference sequence).